The present T cell receptor beta chain was sequenced within a study of blood T cells in healthy people across ages. PCR was performed a second time for about 7 to 11 cycles using a sample-barcoded 5' primer and a J-beta primer mix. TCRdb processed the 5' RACE reads anew with MiXCR; each CDR3 protein has one entry. Altogether around 1,000,000 distinct CDR3 sequences are present, approximately 25% being singletons, with the ten largest covering approximately 0.79%. CDR3 length equals 12 residues. The V gene lost 12 bases and the J gene lost 3 bases, with 13 bases spanning the gap. The germline V gene has CDR1 KGHDR and CDR2 SFDVKD. These data also formed part of another study, on T cells of mothers and their children. That study reports: Material was donated by three healthy Caucasian mothers and their six children.

The sequence was collected from a girl aged 2 to 10 in good health. Sequenced input: blood. The V and J genes are TRBV24-1 and TRBJ2-5; D is unresolved. The CDR3 is CAPQLIEETQYF. CDR3 DNA sequence: TGTGCCCCACAGCTGATTGAAGAGACCCAGTACTTC.